The rows below give T cell receptor beta chains drawn from one sample of a study of T-cell memory formation after mild COVID-19. From the 5' RACE reads, TCRdb called clonotypes with MiXCR, one entry per CDR3 protein. Of roughly 450,000 distinct CDR3 sequences in the sample, roughly 20% were seen once. Sequencing was performed on PBMCs or a T cell subset sorted from them (not recorded which). The source of these receptors is an adult woman who had mild COVID-19 (a few samples of this study predate the infection). Cell type and time point are not known. Both conserved end residues are part of each CDR3. The D gene is left open where the match is weak. The size field is filled for only some rows; it gives once, few, many or a size class.

J gene: TRBJ2-1
D gene: TRBD2
V gene: TRBV12-3/TRBV12-4
clone size: -
CDR3 protein: CALRRGGTNEQFF
CDR3 DNA: TGTGCCCTTCGACGGGGGGGTACAAATGAGCAGTTCTTC

J gene: TRBJ2-7
D gene: -
V gene: TRBV20-1
clone size: few
CDR3 protein: CSARGRMPYEQYF
CDR3 DNA: TGCAGTGCTAGAGGACGGATGCCCTACGAGCAGTACTTC

J gene: TRBJ1-2
D gene: -
V gene: TRBV11-2
clone size: -
CDR3 protein: CASRPLREGNGYTF
CDR3 DNA: TGTGCCAGCAGGCCCCTGAGGGAGGGGAATGGCTACACCTTC

J gene: TRBJ2-1
D gene: TRBD1
V gene: TRBV6-2/TRBV6-3
clone size: few
CDR3 protein: CASSGQDISSYNEQFF
CDR3 DNA: TGTGCCAGCAGTGGACAGGATATCAGCTCCTACAATGAGCAGTTCTTC

J gene: TRBJ2-7
D gene: TRBD1
V gene: TRBV12-3/TRBV12-4
clone size: -
CDR3 protein: CASSPTGDYEQYF
CDR3 DNA: TGTGCCAGCAGTCCGACAGGGGACTACGAGCAGTACTTC

J gene: TRBJ2-7
D gene: -
V gene: TRBV3-1
clone size: few
CDR3 protein: CASSQALFWRAGVYEQYF
CDR3 DNA: TGTGCCAGCAGCCAAGCTTTATTTTGGCGGGCCGGAGTTTACGAGCAGTACTTC

J gene: TRBJ2-7
D gene: TRBD2
V gene: TRBV5-1
clone size: few
CDR3 protein: CASSLGGLPTYEQYF
CDR3 DNA: TGCGCCAGCAGCTTGGGGGGACTACCCACCTACGAGCAGTACTTC

J gene: TRBJ1-4
D gene: -
V gene: TRBV12-3/TRBV12-4
clone size: -
CDR3 protein: CASREATNEKLFF
CDR3 DNA: TGTGCCAGCAGAGAAGCAACTAATGAAAAACTGTTTTTT

J gene: TRBJ2-2
D gene: TRBD2
V gene: TRBV4-3
clone size: -
CDR3 protein: CASSLTLGLAGGWGTGELFF
CDR3 DNA: TGCGCCAGCAGCCTCACCCTTGGGCTAGCGGGAGGATGGGGCACCGGGGAGCTGTTTTTT

J gene: TRBJ2-7
D gene: -
V gene: TRBV5-1
clone size: few
CDR3 protein: CASSLGDDRLGEQYF
CDR3 DNA: TGCGCCAGCAGCTTGGGGGACGACAGGTTGGGCGAGCAGTACTTC

J gene: TRBJ1-1
D gene: -
V gene: TRBV18
clone size: few
CDR3 protein: CASSPPPSTNVKGRNTEAFF
CDR3 DNA: TGTGCCAGCTCACCACCGCCTTCTACCAATGTTAAGGGGAGGAACACTGAAGCTTTCTTT

J gene: TRBJ2-1
D gene: TRBD2
V gene: TRBV24-1
clone size: -
CDR3 protein: CATSESTSGRVGEQFF
CDR3 DNA: TGTGCCACCAGTGAGTCGACTAGCGGGAGGGTGGGAGAGCAGTTCTTC

J gene: TRBJ2-6
D gene: -
V gene: TRBV5-1
clone size: -
CDR3 protein: CASSFKPGANVLTF
CDR3 DNA: TGCGCCAGCAGCTTCAAACCCGGGGCCAACGTCCTGACTTTC

J gene: TRBJ1-1
D gene: -
V gene: TRBV12-3/TRBV12-4
clone size: few
CDR3 protein: CASSLERWTEAFF
CDR3 DNA: TGTGCCAGCAGTTTAGAGAGGTGGACTGAAGCTTTCTTT

J gene: TRBJ2-3
D gene: TRBD1
V gene: TRBV5-1
clone size: -
CDR3 protein: CASSLVVTGLTDTQYF
CDR3 DNA: TGCGCCAGCAGCTTGGTAGTGACAGGGCTCACAGATACGCAGTATTTT

J gene: TRBJ2-1
D gene: -
V gene: TRBV4-3
clone size: few
CDR3 protein: CASSQDQPGVSNNEQFF
CDR3 DNA: TGCGCCAGCAGCCAAGATCAACCGGGAGTTAGCAACAATGAGCAGTTCTTC

J gene: TRBJ2-1
D gene: TRBD1
V gene: TRBV4-3
clone size: -
CDR3 protein: CASSQDYRGVGEQFF
CDR3 DNA: TGCGCCAGCAGCCAAGATTACAGGGGAGTAGGTGAGCAGTTCTTC

J gene: TRBJ2-2
D gene: -
V gene: TRBV20-1
clone size: -
CDR3 protein: CSAKGDAGELFF
CDR3 DNA: TGCAGTGCTAAAGGGGACGCCGGGGAGCTGTTTTTT

J gene: TRBJ1-3
D gene: -
V gene: TRBV6-5
clone size: -
CDR3 protein: CASSFRHYSGNTIYF
CDR3 DNA: TGTGCCAGCAGTTTTCGCCACTACTCTGGAAACACCATATATTTT

J gene: TRBJ2-3
D gene: -
V gene: TRBV11-3
clone size: -
CDR3 protein: CASSLYGGGTDTQYF
CDR3 DNA: TGTGCCAGCAGCTTGTATGGGGGCGGCACAGATACGCAGTATTTT

J gene: TRBJ2-5
D gene: TRBD2
V gene: TRBV5-1
clone size: many
CDR3 protein: CASSLAGVGQETQYF
CDR3 DNA: TGCGCCAGCAGCTTAGCGGGAGTGGGCCAAGAGACCCAGTACTTC

J gene: TRBJ2-7
D gene: -
V gene: TRBV27
clone size: few
CDR3 protein: CASSLAGGVTYEQYF
CDR3 DNA: TGTGCCAGCAGTTTAGCAGGTGGGGTTACCTACGAGCAGTACTTC

J gene: TRBJ2-2
D gene: TRBD2
V gene: TRBV7-9
clone size: few
CDR3 protein: CASTRHAAGHEYPGELFF
CDR3 DNA: TGTGCCAGCACCCGCCACGCAGCGGGGCACGAGTATCCCGGGGAGCTGTTTTTT

J gene: TRBJ2-1
D gene: -
V gene: TRBV6-2/TRBV6-3
clone size: -
CDR3 protein: CASSPYSSYNEQFF
CDR3 DNA: TGTGCCAGCAGTCCGTATAGCTCCTACAATGAGCAGTTCTTC

J gene: TRBJ1-1
D gene: -
V gene: TRBV6-5
clone size: -
CDR3 protein: CASSRGTMNTEAFF
CDR3 DNA: TGTGCCAGCAGCCGCGGAACCATGAACACTGAAGCTTTCTTT

J gene: TRBJ2-6
D gene: -
V gene: TRBV4-2
clone size: -
CDR3 protein: CASSQEAPGNSGANVLTF
CDR3 DNA: TGTGCCAGCAGCCAAGAGGCTCCGGGCAACTCTGGGGCCAACGTCCTGACTTTC

J gene: TRBJ2-7
D gene: TRBD2
V gene: TRBV4-2
clone size: -
CDR3 protein: CASSGTSDTYEQYF
CDR3 DNA: TGTGCCAGCAGCGGGACTAGCGACACCTACGAGCAGTACTTC

J gene: TRBJ2-1
D gene: -
V gene: TRBV9
clone size: -
CDR3 protein: CASRAFTGSSYNEQFF
CDR3 DNA: TGTGCCAGCAGGGCATTTACGGGGAGCTCCTACAATGAGCAGTTCTTC

J gene: TRBJ2-3
D gene: -
V gene: TRBV12-3/TRBV12-4
clone size: -
CDR3 protein: CASSSSPSDTQYF
CDR3 DNA: TGTGCCAGCAGTTCATCACCAAGCGATACGCAGTATTTT

J gene: TRBJ2-7
D gene: -
V gene: TRBV6-1
clone size: few
CDR3 protein: CASSDTPGHDYYEQYF
CDR3 DNA: TGTGCCAGCAGTGACACACCGGGACACGATTACTACGAGCAGTACTTC

J gene: TRBJ2-5
D gene: -
V gene: TRBV18
clone size: -
CDR3 protein: CASSPTGLPETQYF
CDR3 DNA: TGTGCCAGCTCACCAACAGGGTTACCGGAGACCCAGTACTTC

J gene: TRBJ2-5
D gene: TRBD2
V gene: TRBV7-2
clone size: few
CDR3 protein: CASSLTRGGRFETQYF
CDR3 DNA: TGTGCCAGCAGCCTCACTCGGGGGGGCCGTTTTGAGACCCAGTACTTC

J gene: TRBJ2-1
D gene: TRBD2
V gene: TRBV20-1
clone size: -
CDR3 protein: CSARLAGDYNEQFF
CDR3 DNA: TGCAGTGCTAGACTAGCGGGAGACTACAATGAGCAGTTCTTC

J gene: TRBJ2-5
D gene: -
V gene: TRBV5-5
clone size: many
CDR3 protein: CASSSETGTQETQYF
CDR3 DNA: TGTGCCAGCAGCTCGGAAACCGGGACCCAAGAGACCCAGTACTTC

J gene: TRBJ2-5
D gene: -
V gene: TRBV11-2
clone size: -
CDR3 protein: CASSPPSTGVSRTQYF
CDR3 DNA: TGTGCCAGCAGCCCACCATCGACCGGGGTTTCGAGGACCCAGTACTTC

J gene: TRBJ2-5
D gene: -
V gene: TRBV24-1
clone size: -
CDR3 protein: CATSDDHIETQYF
CDR3 DNA: TGTGCCACCAGTGATGACCATATAGAGACCCAGTACTTC

J gene: TRBJ2-1
D gene: TRBD1
V gene: TRBV12-3/TRBV12-4
clone size: -
CDR3 protein: CASSSTGIDEQFF
CDR3 DNA: TGTGCCAGCAGTTCGACAGGGATCGATGAGCAGTTCTTC

J gene: TRBJ1-2
D gene: TRBD1
V gene: TRBV30
clone size: few
CDR3 protein: CAWRVPTGDGAGYTF
CDR3 DNA: TGTGCCTGGAGAGTTCCAACAGGGGACGGGGCTGGCTACACCTTC

J gene: TRBJ2-2
D gene: -
V gene: TRBV6-4
clone size: many
CDR3 protein: CASSDSVEGNTGELFF
CDR3 DNA: TGTGCCAGCAGTGACTCGGTCGAGGGGAACACCGGGGAGCTGTTTTTT

J gene: TRBJ1-1
D gene: TRBD1
V gene: TRBV7-9
clone size: -
CDR3 protein: CASSLGPPGQGSLNTEAFF
CDR3 DNA: TGTGCCAGCAGCTTAGGGCCTCCGGGACAGGGGAGTTTGAACACTGAAGCTTTCTTT

J gene: TRBJ1-3
D gene: -
V gene: TRBV6-1
clone size: -
CDR3 protein: CATSGNTIYF
CDR3 DNA: TGTGCCACCAGTGGAAACACCATATATTTT

J gene: TRBJ1-1
D gene: TRBD1
V gene: TRBV6-2/TRBV6-3
clone size: -
CDR3 protein: CASSYPMGQGGTEAFF
CDR3 DNA: TGTGCCAGCAGTTACCCCATGGGACAGGGAGGCACTGAAGCTTTCTTT

J gene: TRBJ1-1
D gene: -
V gene: TRBV20-1
clone size: -
CDR3 protein: CSARVLQGGTEAFF
CDR3 DNA: TGCAGTGCTAGAGTCCTACAGGGAGGCACTGAAGCTTTCTTT

J gene: TRBJ2-7
D gene: -
V gene: TRBV29-1
clone size: -
CDR3 protein: CSVEEDGRASYEQYF
CDR3 DNA: TGCAGCGTTGAAGAAGACGGGAGAGCCTCCTACGAGCAGTACTTC

J gene: TRBJ2-5
D gene: -
V gene: TRBV2
clone size: -
CDR3 protein: CASSEWQGDQETQYF
CDR3 DNA: TGTGCCAGCAGTGAATGGCAGGGTGACCAAGAGACCCAGTACTTC

J gene: TRBJ1-3
D gene: -
V gene: TRBV29-1
clone size: few
CDR3 protein: CSAGDTATGNTIYF
CDR3 DNA: TGCAGCGCCGGGGACACGGCCACGGGAAACACCATATATTTT

J gene: TRBJ1-5
D gene: -
V gene: TRBV4-2
clone size: -
CDR3 protein: CASSQDGLADGQPQHF
CDR3 DNA: TGTGCCAGCAGCCAAGACGGCTTGGCAGACGGCCAGCCCCAGCATTTT

J gene: TRBJ1-1
D gene: -
V gene: TRBV6-5
clone size: -
CDR3 protein: CASSPTVGTEAFF
CDR3 DNA: TGTGCCAGCAGCCCGACGGTAGGGACTGAAGCTTTCTTT

J gene: TRBJ1-6
D gene: -
V gene: TRBV28
clone size: few
CDR3 protein: CASSSIGSNSPLHF
CDR3 DNA: TGTGCCAGCAGTAGCATCGGGTCTAATTCACCCCTCCACTTT

J gene: TRBJ2-1
D gene: TRBD2
V gene: TRBV9
clone size: many
CDR3 protein: CASSSHRGGQFF
CDR3 DNA: TGTGCCAGCAGCTCACACCGGGGGGGTCAGTTCTTC

J gene: TRBJ2-4
D gene: TRBD2
V gene: TRBV5-1
clone size: few
CDR3 protein: CASSWTSGLAKNIQYF
CDR3 DNA: TGCGCCAGCAGCTGGACTAGCGGATTGGCCAAAAACATTCAGTACTTC